This paragraph covers one T cell receptor (beta chain) sequence. The repertoire was sequenced with immunoSEQ multiplex PCR; TCRdb's copy has only in-frame clones and lacks some. The sample lists roughly 260,000 clones, about 90% occurring once. This entry is derived from a study of blood T cell repertoires in COVID-19. Germline assignment: CDR1 SGHTA and CDR2 FQGNSA. The CDR3 contains 15 residues. Trimming stripped 2 bases from V and 2 bases from J, with 9 bases between. Self-reported history from a screening survey and questionnaire set each donor's cohort. The sequence was collected from a human donor in a cohort exposed to, infected with or recovered from COVID-19 (not recorded which). The donor label of this sample is uncertain. The sequencing input was PBMCs or T cells enriched from blood (not recorded which). The chain employs TRBV7-2 and TRBJ1-4; D perhaps matches TRBD1 (6 bases). The CDR3 sequence is CASSLMQGTNEKLFF. CDR3 nucleotide sequence: TGTGCCAGCAGCTTAATGCAGGGGACTAATGAAAAACTGTTTTTT.